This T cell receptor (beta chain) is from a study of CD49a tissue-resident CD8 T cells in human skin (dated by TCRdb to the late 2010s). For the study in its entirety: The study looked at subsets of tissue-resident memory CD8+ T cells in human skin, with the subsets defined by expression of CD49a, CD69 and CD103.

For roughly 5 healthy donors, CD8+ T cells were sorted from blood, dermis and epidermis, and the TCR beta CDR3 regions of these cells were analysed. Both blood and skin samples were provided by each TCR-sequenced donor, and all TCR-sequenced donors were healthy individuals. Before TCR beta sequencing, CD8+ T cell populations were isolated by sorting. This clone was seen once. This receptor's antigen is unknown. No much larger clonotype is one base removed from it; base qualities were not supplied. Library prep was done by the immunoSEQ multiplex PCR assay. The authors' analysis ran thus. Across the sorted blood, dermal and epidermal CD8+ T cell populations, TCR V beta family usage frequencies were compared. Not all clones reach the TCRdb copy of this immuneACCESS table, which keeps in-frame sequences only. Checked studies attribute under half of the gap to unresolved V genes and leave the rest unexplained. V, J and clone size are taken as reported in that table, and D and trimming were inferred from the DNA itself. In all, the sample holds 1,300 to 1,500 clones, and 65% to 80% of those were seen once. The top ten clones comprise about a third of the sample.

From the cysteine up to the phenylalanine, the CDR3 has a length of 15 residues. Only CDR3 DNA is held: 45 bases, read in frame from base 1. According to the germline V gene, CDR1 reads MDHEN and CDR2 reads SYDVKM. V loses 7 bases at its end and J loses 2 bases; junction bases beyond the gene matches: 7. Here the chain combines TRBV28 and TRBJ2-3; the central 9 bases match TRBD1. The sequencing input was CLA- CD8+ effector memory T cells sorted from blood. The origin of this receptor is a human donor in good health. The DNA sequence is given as TGTGCCAGCAAAACCGGGACAGGGCACACAGATACGCAGTATTTT. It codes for CASKTGTGHTDTQYF. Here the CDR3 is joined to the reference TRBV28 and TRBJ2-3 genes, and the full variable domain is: DVKVTQSSRYLVKRTGEKVFLECVQDMDHENMFWYRQDPGLGLRLIYFSYDVKMKEKGDIPEGYSVSREKKERFSLILESASTNQTSMYLCASKTGTGHTDTQYFGPGTRLTVL.